Listed below are T cell receptor beta chains from one sample, sequenced in a study of breast tumors, draining lymph nodes, adjacent tissues. TCRdb called the multiplex PCR reads again in MiXCR, with one record for every CDR3 protein. This sample has about 21,000 distinct CDR3 sequences, with around 50% found just once. The sequenced sample consisted of breast tumor tissue. These TCRs come from a female donor with breast cancer. Some clones in this sample may be carry-over from other donors' samples. CDR3s include the opening cysteine and the closing phenylalanine or tryptophan. Each record gives: V gene, D gene, J gene, clone size, CDR3 DNA, CDR3 protein. D genes are given only for firm matches. Clone size is given for some rows only: seen once, a few or many times, or a class if the clone is expanded.

TRBV19	-	TRBJ1-2	many	TGTGCCAGTAGTATGATGGGGAACTATGGCTACACCTTC	CASSMMGNYGYTF
TRBV30	-	TRBJ1-1	many	TGTGCCGGCACCCAGGGGAGGGACACTGAAGCTTTCTTT	CAGTQGRDTEAFF
TRBV2	TRBD1	TRBJ1-4	once	TGTGCCAGCAGGTGGGACAGCCTTAATGAAAAACTGTTTTTT	CASRWDSLNEKLFF
TRBV2	TRBD2	TRBJ2-3	many	TGTGCCAGCAGTGGCGGAGCGGGAGGCACAGATACGCAGTATTTT	CASSGGAGGTDTQYF
TRBV15	TRBD1	TRBJ1-5	-	TGTGCCACCAGCAGAGATTCGGGGGACAGTATGCATTTT	CATSRDSGDSMHF
TRBV7-2	TRBD1	TRBJ1-2	-	TGTGCCAGCAGCTCACAGGGGGCGACGGGCTACACCTTC	CASSSQGATGYTF
TRBV20-1	-	TRBJ2-7	medium-sized	TGCAGTGCTAGCACAGGCTACGAGCAGTACTTC	CSASTGYEQYF
TRBV20-1	-	TRBJ1-6	-	TGCAGTGTAGGGGCAGGCGGGTCACCCCCCCACTTT	CSVGAGGSPPHF
TRBV4-3	-	TRBJ2-2	medium-sized	TGCGCCAGCAGCCACGGCCGGCTTAGCTTGAACACCGGGGAGCTGTTTTTT	CASSHGRLSLNTGELFF
TRBV5-4	TRBD1	TRBJ1-4	-	TGTGCCAGCAGCTTGGGGCCCGGGACAGGGAATGAAAAACTGTTTTTT	CASSLGPGTGNEKLFF
TRBV6-1	-	TRBJ1-4	many	TGTGCCAGCAGCCCAGTCAGAATGTTAGCTAACGAAAAACTGTTTTTT	CASSPVRMLANEKLFF
TRBV5-4	TRBD1	TRBJ2-1	-	TGTGCCAGCAGCTGGGGATCAGGACAGGGGGCCAACAATGAGCAGTTCTTC	CASSWGSGQGANNEQFF
TRBV20-1	-	TRBJ1-3	-	TGCAGTGCTAGCAGGGGAAGTTCCGGAAACACCATATATTTT	CSASRGSSGNTIYF
TRBV6-8	-	TRBJ2-7	many	TGTGCCAGCAGTTGGGGATACGAGCAGTACTTC	CASSWGYEQYF
TRBV7-2	TRBD1	TRBJ1-2	few	TGTGCCAGCAGCCCATACAGACAGGGCGCTAACTATGGCTACACCTTC	CASSPYRQGANYGYTF
TRBV5-1	-	TRBJ2-3	-	TGCGCCAGCAGCTTGGAGGCTACCAACACAGATACGCAGTATTTT	CASSLEATNTDTQYF
TRBV7-9	-	TRBJ2-3	-	TGTGCCAGCAGCTTTCGGGGGGCGGCCGATACGCAGTATTTT	CASSFRGAADTQYF